The 20 T cell receptor beta chains given below trace back to one sample, sequenced in a study of brain T cells in children with intractable seizures (dated by TCRdb to the early 2020s). Taken with the paper, the label for time point translates to: resected brain tissue, or blood drawn just prior to surgery. Library construction relied on the immunoSEQ multiplex PCR assay. TCRdb took this table from immuneACCESS and kept in-frame rearrangements with V and J called. Such tables lack part of the clones; where checked against another copy, unresolved V genes explain under half of the gap, and the rest is unexplained. Within this sample are 70,000 to 85,000 clones, with around 90% of them counted one time only. About 24% of the sample goes to the ten largest clones. The sample in question was peripheral blood, obtained at surgery. The receptors were sampled from a girl aged 2-10 years with Rasmussen encephalitis and intractable seizures.

The rearrangement uses TRBV27 and TRBJ2-1; D possibly corresponds to TRBD1 (5 bases). The CDR3 has 14 amino acids. Trimming shortened V by 2 bases and J by 4 bases, and 9 bases separated the two germline ends. The germline V gene encodes CDR1 MNHEY and CDR2 SMNVEV (reference sequence). The CDR3, as DNA: TGTGCCAGCAGTTTACCACGACAGTACAATGAGCAGTTCTTC. Amino acid sequence: CASSLPRQYNEQFF.

This rearrangement joins TRBV5-8 to TRBJ2-7, with TRBD2 matching 9 bases. Germline trimming cut 2 bases from V and 5 bases from J; bases unmatched to any gene: 8. This CDR3 is built from 15 residues. CDR1 SGHTS and CDR2 YDEGEE come from the germline V gene. The CDR3 DNA is TGTGCCAGCAGCTTCATCCTAGCGGGACTCCACGAGCAGTACTTC. Its translation: CASSFILAGLHEQYF.

The chain is built from TRBV2 and TRBJ2-1, with 9 bases that match TRBD2. The junction had 7 bases not matched to a gene; V was cut back by 8 bases and J by 5 bases. Germline V gene lookup returns CDR1 SNHLY and CDR2 FYNNEI. CDR3 length equals 14 residues. CDR3 in amino acids: CASRGLAINNEQFF. CDR3 in DNA: TGTGCCAGCCGGGGACTAGCCATTAACAATGAGCAGTTCTTC.

DNA for the CDR3: TGTGCCAGCTCACCTACTAGCGGGAGCAGGGAGACCCAGTACTTC. Translating gives CASSPTSGSRETQYF. The V and J genes are TRBV18 and TRBJ2-5; 11 bases are shared with TRBD2. CDR1 is KGHSH and CDR2 is LQKENI in the germline V gene. This CDR3 contains 15 residues. The trim removed 3 bases at V and 5 bases at J, leaving 5 bases unmatched. The full variable domain, with the rest looked up from reference TRBV18 and TRBJ2-5, is NAGVMQNPRHLVRRRGQEARLRCSPMKGHSHVYWYRQLPEEGLKFMVYLQKENIIDESGMPKERFSAEFPKEGPSILRIQQVVRGDSAAYFCASSPTSGSRETQYFGPGTRLLVL.

This chain uses TRBV6-2 or TRBV6-3 with TRBJ2-7, with D tentatively TRBD1 or TRBD2 (5 bases each). This CDR3 has 15 amino acids. V was clipped by 2 bases and J by 5 bases, with 16 bases between them. Germline V gene sequence: CDR1 MNHEY, CDR2 SVGEGT. The CDR3 DNA sequence: TGTGCCAGCAGTTACGATGGCAGGGTGGGGGACGAGCAGTACTTC. As protein: CASSYDGRVGDEQYF.

The chain carries TRBV9 and TRBJ1-3; 7 bases match TRBD1. The V and J ends lost 4 bases and 0 bases, in that order; junction bases with no gene match: 7. Per germline, CDR1 SGDLS and CDR2 YYNGEE. CDR3 size: 16 residues. The CDR3 sequence: CASSKGGTVSGNTIYF. The CDR3 nucleotides read TGTGCCAGCAGCAAAGGAGGGACAGTCTCTGGAAACACCATATATTTT.

The count of this clone is one. The gene calls are TRBV4-1 and TRBJ2-2; TRBD2 agrees at 9 bases. The CDR3 length is 15 residues. The V gene end was trimmed by 7 bases and the J gene end by 2 bases; junction bases not matched to a gene: 5. Germline V CDR1 and CDR2: MGHRA, YSYEKL. In nucleotides, the CDR3 is TGCGCCAGCAAGGCTAGCGGGGCCAACACCGGGGAGCTGTTTTTT. It translates to CASKASGANTGELFF.

V gene TRBV7-2 combines with J gene TRBJ2-7; 8 bases agree with TRBD1. Germline values: CDR1 SGHTA, CDR2 FQGNSA. The CDR3 loop spans 14 amino acids. The ends lost 2 bases at V and 5 bases at J; junction bases unmatched: 5. The CDR3 DNA is TGTGCCAGCAGCTTACGGGACAGGAACAACGAGCAGTACTTC. It is translated as CASSLRDRNNEQYF.

This clone has a single count. The CDR3 protein is CASTRLVSGELFF. CDR3 DNA: TGTGCCAGCACCCGACTAGTATCCGGGGAGCTGTTTTTT. The chain is built from TRBV2 and TRBJ2-2, with D possibly TRBD2 on 6 matching bases. The CDR3 has 13 residues. Per germline, CDR1 SNHLY and CDR2 FYNNEI. Trimming took off 7 bases at V and 6 bases at J, with 12 bases between the two ends. The variable domain in full, with the rest retrieved from reference TRBV2 and TRBJ2-2, is EPEVTQTPSHQVTQMGQEVILRCVPISNHLYFYWYRQILGQKVEFLVSFYNNEISEKSEIFDDQFSVERPDGSNFTLKIRSTKLEDSAMYFCASTRLVSGELFFGEGSRLTVL.

The chain employs TRBV30 and TRBJ1-2; D unresolved. The germline CDR1 and CDR2 sequences are GTSNPN and SVGIG (reference sequence). CDR3 length: 14 residues. The V and J ends lost 4 bases and 5 bases respectively, with 17 bases between them. The CDR3 region is CAWKEQTATYGYTF. For the CDR3, the DNA is TGTGCCTGGAAAGAGCAGACGGCTACTTATGGCTACACCTTC.

In its sample, this clone was seen once. The chain employs TRBV28 and TRBJ2-1; no reliable D call. CDR1 MDHEN and CDR2 SYDVKM come from the germline V gene. The CDR3 consists of 11 residues. V lost 9 bases to trimming and J lost 0 bases, with 3 bases between them. The CDR3 loop reads CASNSYNEQFF. The DNA for the CDR3 is TGTGCCAGTAACTCCTACAATGAGCAGTTCTTC.

The count of this clone is one. V and J are TRBV5-6 and TRBJ2-2, with 9 positions matching TRBD1. Germline V lookup: CDR1 SGHDT, CDR2 YYEEEE. CDR3 length: 14 amino acids. The junction had 6 bases not matched to a gene; V was cut back by 6 bases and J by 6 bases. The CDR3 loop reads CASKWDRVAGELFF. The CDR3 DNA reads TGTGCCAGCAAGTGGGACAGGGTCGCCGGGGAGCTGTTTTTT.

This chain links TRBV19 with TRBJ1-1; TRBD1 agrees at 7 bases. Germline V CDR1 and CDR2: LNHDA, SQIVND (reference sequence). V lost 8 bases to trimming and J lost 5 bases; unmatched junction nucleotides: 8. This CDR3 has 13 amino acids. As DNA, the CDR3 is TGTGCCAGTTACAGGGGAGGGATGACTGAAGCTTTCTTT. Its translation is CASYRGGMTEAFF.

This chain links TRBV7-6 with TRBJ2-7, with D tentatively TRBD2 (5 bases). The CDR3 consists of 13 residues. Trimming pared 0 bases from V and 7 bases from J, leaving 10 bases between. Germline V lookup: CDR1 SGHVS, CDR2 FNYEAQ. The CDR3 DNA reads as TGTGCCAGCAGCTTAGCGTCCGGGAATGAGCAGTACTTC. Translating gives CASSLASGNEQYF.

The rearrangement joins TRBV12-3 or TRBV12-4 to TRBJ2-5, with D unresolved. The CDR3 runs 13 residues. The V end was cut by 1 base, the J end by 2 bases, with 5 bases between. CDR3 sequence reads: CASSLVEQETQYF. For the CDR3, the DNA is TGTGCCAGCAGTTTAGTCGAACAAGAGACCCAGTACTTC.

By share, this clone counts as medium-sized. The V gene is TRBV5-1, the J gene TRBJ1-1, with a tentative D call TRBD1 (6 bases). V was cut by 5 bases and J by 6 bases, with 11 bases left in between. Germline assignment: CDR1 SGHRS and CDR2 YFSETQ. The CDR3 length is 12 residues. CDR3 loop: CASRQQGPEAFF. Here the CDR3 DNA reads TGCGCCAGCAGACAACAGGGCCCTGAAGCTTTCTTT.

The chain couples TRBV9 to TRBJ1-2, with 10 bases aligning to TRBD1. V dropped 0 bases and J dropped 3; count of bases not matched to a gene: 11. Germline V lookup: CDR1 SGDLS, CDR2 YYNGEE. This CDR3 contains 18 residues. CDR3 coding DNA: TGTGCCAGCAGCGTAGGCGACAGGGGGCGCATCGGCGACTATGGCTACACCTTC. Protein sequence: CASSVGDRGRIGDYGYTF.

This clone appeared once. The chain recombines TRBV18 with TRBJ1-1; no reliable D call. V was shortened by 6 bases and J by 1 base, with 9 bases between the two germline ends. The length of the CDR3 is 13 residues. Germline V gene data show CDR1 as KGHSH and CDR2 as LQKENI. The CDR3 DNA follows: TGTGCCAGCTCTACTAACGAGAACACTGAAGCTTTCTTT. It yields the protein CASSTNENTEAFF. Full variable domain (outside the CDR3, taken from reference TRBV18 and TRBJ1-1): NAGVMQNPRHLVRRRGQEARLRCSPMKGHSHVYWYRQLPEEGLKFMVYLQKENIIDESGMPKERFSAEFPKEGPSILRIQQVVRGDSAAYFCASSTNENTEAFFGQGTRLTVV.

This chain links TRBV6-2 or TRBV6-3 with TRBJ2-1; 10 bases fit TRBD2. Germline CDR1 and CDR2: MNHEY and SVGEGT. The CDR3 extends over 15 amino acids. The J segment lost 8 bases and the V segment lost 2 bases, leaving 6 bases of the junction unmatched. The CDR3 region has the DNA TGTGCCAGCAGTTACGGGGGACTAGCGATCGATGAGCAGTTCTTC. As protein: CASSYGGLAIDEQFF.

The J gene is TRBJ1-4, the V gene TRBV4-1; 7 nucleotides agree with TRBD1. V dropped 0 bases and J dropped 1; count of bases not matched to a gene: 14. Germline V CDR1 and CDR2: MGHRA, YSYEKL. The CDR3 is 20 residues long. The CDR3 DNA reads as TGCGCCAGCAGCCAAGATCCAAGACAGGGTGGGGATAAAACTAATGAAAAACTGTTTTTT. This encodes CASSQDPRQGGDKTNEKLFF.